This T cell receptor beta chain was captured in a study of T cells in Graves' hyperthyroidism and ophthalmopathy (dated by TCRdb to the late 2010s). General notes on the study: Peripheral blood samples were taken at the time of initial diagnosis, prior to any treatment. TCR V-J signatures able to tell the groups apart were searched for in a discovery cohort of some 97 patients, of whom over 40 had Graves' ophthalmopathy and 57 had stable Graves' hyperthyroidism. Whether ophthalmopathy could be predicted prospectively was tested in an independent validation cohort made up of fewer than 20 hyperthyroidism patients plus 17 patients who later progressed to ophthalmopathy. The approximately 100 discovery patients were divided at random into training and test sets in a 7:3 ratio. Thyroid tissue and blood T-cell repertoires from several Graves' hyperthyroidism patients were also compared in the study. After sampling, hyperthyroidism patients received methimazole starting at 30 mg daily, and ophthalmopathy patients received high-dose intravenous methylprednisolone. According to the paper, TCR Vbeta CDR3 sequencing was carried out on 135 peripheral blood samples, which came from 40 to 45 ophthalmopathy, around 75 hyperthyroidism and approximately 17 progressor patients.

V lost 6 bases and J lost 3 bases, and the count of bases not matched to a germline gene is 5. CDR1 and CDR2 (MDHEN, SYDVKM) derive from the germline V gene. Measured from the cysteine to the phenylalanine, the CDR3 is 13 residues long. CDR3 DNA is the only sequence kept; it has 39 bases, read in frame from the first base. Overall results and qualifications from the work: Most expanded thyroid clonotypes (frequency above 0.001) were also detected in blood, a finding suggesting that blood repertoires may reflect thyroid immune responses. A 13 V-J signature model separated ophthalmopathy from stable hyperthyroidism, with approximately 87% sensitivity and about 81% specificity in cross-validation and 80%/75% in testing. Sample size was not statistically predetermined, and blinding of investigators to group allocation was not performed. In validation, progression to ophthalmopathy was predicted by the model with 65% to 71% sensitivity and 72% to 85% specificity, a median of 6.5 months before onset.

Stable Graves' hyperthyroidism was defined as the absence of progression to ophthalmopathy over 18 months of follow-up. The hyperthyroidism patients were between 18 and 65 years old and newly diagnosed, with a disease duration of less than 2 months. The study excluded patients with uncontrolled infections, other autoimmune diseases, pregnancy or lactation. Diagnoses were established on the basis of clinical symptoms, serum thyroxine and TRAb, thyroid ultrasound, and orbital computed tomography. PBMCs were separated from 8 to 10 ml of fresh peripheral blood using Ficoll-Paque density gradient centrifugation. Total RNA was extracted using Trizol reagent, and RNA quality was assessed on an Agilent 2100 Bioanalyzer. TCR beta CDR3 regions were amplified from RNA transcripts. For the first round of RT-PCR on the TCR CDR3, the HTBI primer set was used together with the Qiagen OneStep RT-PCR kit. Libraries were constructed in a second round of multiplex PCR, after which size selection and purification were performed. The libraries were sequenced on an Illumina HiSeq2000 using paired-end 100 bp reads. The paper's processing steps were these. SOAPnuke was used to process the raw data, with reads discarded if the reads contained adapters or uncalled bases, had a mean Phred below 15, or lacked an exact constant-primer or identifier match. COPE v1.2.5 was used to merge the high-quality paired reads, and each unique nucleotide sequence was defined as a clonotype. Clonotypes were aligned to IMGT TRBV, TRBD and TRBJ reference segments using MiTCR v1.1. Only V-J combinations with frequency above 0.0001, covering approximately 99% of repertoires, were analysed. A TCS score was defined as the ratio between F50 (clonal expansion) and ExV (chaos), using BLOSUM62-based TCRdist between CDR3 peptides within each V-J. Welch's t-statistics and random forest reduced around 510 V-J features to 13, which were used in a naive Bayes classifier (R e1071). TCRdb reworked the public reads: Q25 trimming with fastp, MiXCR clone assembly, productive beta chains retained. Entries are consolidated by CDR3 protein sequence, retaining the most common genes and DNA. TCRdb's processing, not the study's, gives the V and J calls here. Across this sample there are 600,000 to 750,000 distinct CDR3 sequences, with 17% seen only once. The top ten constitute 15% of the sample.

This clonotype was observed at least ten times. It has no known antigen specificity. No base quality values were provided; no much bigger clone lies one nucleotide off. This clonotype was sampled from a man aged 45 to 65 with Graves' hyperthyroidism. The chain links TRBV28 with TRBJ2-7, with 7 junctional bases fitting TRBD1. Sample: blood. CDR3 reads: CASSLGTVYEQYF. The DNA is as follows: TGTGCCAGCAGCTTAGGGACAGTCTACGAGCAGTACTTC. Reference TRBV28 and TRBJ2-7 proteins supply the regions before and after the CDR3; the full variable domain is: DVKVTQSSRYLVKRTGEKVFLECVQDMDHENMFWYRQDPGLGLRLIYFSYDVKMKEKGDIPEGYSVSREKKERFSLILESASTNQTSMYLCASSLGTVYEQYFGPGTRLTVT.